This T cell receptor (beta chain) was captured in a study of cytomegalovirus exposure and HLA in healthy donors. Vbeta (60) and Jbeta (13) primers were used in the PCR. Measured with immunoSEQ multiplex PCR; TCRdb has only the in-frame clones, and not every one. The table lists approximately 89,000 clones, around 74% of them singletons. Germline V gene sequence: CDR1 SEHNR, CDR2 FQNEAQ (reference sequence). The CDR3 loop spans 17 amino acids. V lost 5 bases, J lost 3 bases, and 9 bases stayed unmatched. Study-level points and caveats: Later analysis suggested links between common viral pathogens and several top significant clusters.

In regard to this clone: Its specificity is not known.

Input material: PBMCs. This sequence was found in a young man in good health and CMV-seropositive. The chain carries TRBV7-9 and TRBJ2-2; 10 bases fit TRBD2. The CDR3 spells CASSQRASGGDTGELFF. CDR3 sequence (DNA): TGTGCCAGCAGCCAGAGGGCTAGCGGGGGCGACACCGGGGAGCTGTTTTTT.